Following are 32 T cell receptor beta chains from one sample sequenced in a study of OX40 agonist ivuxolimab in advanced cancers. This table comes from immunoSEQ multiplex PCR, and its TCRdb copy is limited to in-frame clones, with some not included. This sample has under 25,000 clones, with approximately 82% found just once. Sample: CD4+ or CD8+ T cells sorted from blood, taken in a trial of the OX40 agonist ivuxolimab. All receptors come from an adult with an advanced solid tumor such as melanoma, head and neck, liver or kidney cancer.

The chain couples TRBV27 to TRBJ2-7, with unresolved D. This CDR3 contains 14 residues. V was clipped by 0 bases and J by 0 bases, with 6 bases between them. CDR1 is MNHEY and CDR2 is SMNVEV in the germline V gene (reference sequence). For the CDR3, the DNA is TGTGCCAGCAGTTTATCTCAGACCTCCTACGAGCAGTACTTC. Translating gives CASSLSQTSYEQYF.

The chain employs TRBV6-4 and TRBJ2-1; 10 nucleotides match TRBD2. The CDR3 covers 14 residues. Per germline, CDR1 MRHNA and CDR2 SNTAGT. With V trimmed by 6 bases and J by 9 bases, 8 bases remained unmatched. The CDR3 protein is CASRPLAGNVEQFF. The CDR3 nucleotides are TGTGCCAGCAGACCACTAGCGGGAAATGTTGAGCAGTTCTTC.

V and J are TRBV27 and TRBJ2-5, with 7 bases fitting TRBD1. Germline V gene sequence: CDR1 MNHEY, CDR2 SMNVEV (reference sequence). Trimming removed 6 bases from V and 1 base from J; junction bases left unmatched: 8. The length of the CDR3 is 15 residues. The CDR3 sequence: CASSQRTGSQETQYF. The CDR3 bases are TGTGCCAGCAGCCAAAGGACAGGATCCCAAGAGACCCAGTACTTC.

The chain links TRBV15 to TRBJ2-3, with a weak D call TRBD1 (6 bases). This CDR3 contains 14 residues. CDR1 is LNHNV, CDR2 YYDKDF, per germline (reference sequence). V was clipped by 0 bases and J by 4 bases, with 8 bases between them. Here the CDR3 DNA reads TGTGCCACCAGCAGAGACAGGGGTCCAGATACGCAGTATTTT. Translated, it gives CATSRDRGPDTQYF. Looking up the rest from reference TRBV15 and TRBJ2-3 gives the full variable domain: DAMVIQNPRYQVTQFGKPVTLSCSQTLNHNVMYWYQQKSSQAPKLLFHYYDKDFNNEADTPDNFQSRRPNTSFCFLDIRSPGLGDTAMYLCATSRDRGPDTQYFGPGTRLTVL.

The chain links TRBV19 to TRBJ2-1; maybe TRBD2 (5 bases). Trimming stripped 7 bases from V and 10 bases from J, with 23 bases between. Germline CDR1 and CDR2: LNHDA and SQIVND (reference sequence). The CDR3 length is 15 residues. The CDR3 coding sequence is TGTGCCAGTACGTCACTCTCGTGGGGAGAGGGAGAGCAGTTCTTC. This translates into CASTSLSWGEGEQFF. Full variable domain (rest looked up from reference TRBV19 and TRBJ2-1): DGGITQSPKYLFRKEGQNVTLSCEQNLNHDAMYWYRQDPGQGLRLIYYSQIVNDFQKGDIAEGYSVSREKKESFPLTVTSAQKNPTAFYLCASTSLSWGEGEQFFGPGTRLTVL.

The DNA of the CDR3 is TGTGCCAGCAGCACGTACGGAGGCCTAGGTGATACGCAGTATTTT. This translates into CASSTYGGLGDTQYF. This chain connects TRBV5-8 to TRBJ2-3; weak D call: TRBD2 (5 bases). In germline, CDR1 is SGHTS, CDR2 YDEGEE. Trimming shortened V by 4 bases and J by 6 bases, and 18 bases separated the two germline ends. The CDR3 runs to 15 residues.

This chain joins TRBV27 and TRBJ2-7; D gene ambiguous. CDR3 length: 13 amino acids. The germline V gene encodes CDR1 MNHEY and CDR2 SMNVEV (reference sequence). Trimming took off 5 bases at V and 3 bases at J, with 11 bases between the two ends. The chain's CDR3 is CASSPHGYYEQYF. DNA of the CDR3: TGTGCCAGCAGTCCCCACGGATACTACGAGCAGTACTTC.

The V and J genes are TRBV10-1 and TRBJ2-7, with a weak D call TRBD1 (7 bases). Germline V gene sequence: CDR1 WNHNN, CDR2 SYGVQD (reference sequence). V lost 3 bases, J lost 4 bases, and 16 bases lay in between. The CDR3 is made up of 15 amino acids. CDR3 coding DNA: TGCGCCAGCAGTGACGGGAGACAGGGCGTTTACGAGCAGTACTTC. Translated, it gives CASSDGRQGVYEQYF.

The table lists this clone with a count of one. The chain recombines TRBV11-3 with TRBJ2-3, with D tentatively TRBD2 (5 bases). The ends were cut back, 5 bases at V and 0 bases at J, with 15 bases in the middle. Germline values: CDR1 SGHNT, CDR2 YENEEA. The CDR3 spans 16 residues. CDR3 protein: CASSEDFASSTDTQYF. In DNA form, the CDR3 reads TGTGCCAGCAGCGAGGACTTCGCATCTAGCACAGATACGCAGTATTTT.

The chain joins TRBV7-2 to TRBJ2-1; 7 positions match TRBD2. The CDR3 covers 17 residues. CDR1 is SGHTA, CDR2 FQGNSA, per germline. After removal of 2 bases from V and 5 bases from J, the junction contained 12 bases not matched to a gene. This CDR3 reads CASSLFGGSVSNNEQFF. The CDR3 DNA reads TGTGCCAGCAGCTTATTCGGCGGGAGCGTTTCTAACAATGAGCAGTTCTTC.

This clone was seen only once. The rearrangement uses TRBV2 and TRBJ2-7; 7 nucleotides line up with TRBD1. Germline lookup yields CDR1 SNHLY and CDR2 FYNNEI. With 11 bases clipped from V and 0 bases from J, the junction kept 10 bases outside the gene matches. This CDR3 region has 14 residues. CDR3 nucleotide sequence: TGTGCCGTAGTCCCGGACAGGATCTCCTACGAGCAGTACTTC. Its protein is CAVVPDRISYEQYF.

The CDR3 DNA reads as TGTGCCAGCAGCGTAGCGGGTAATGAATTGGAGACCCAGTACTTC. This encodes CASSVAGNELETQYF. This rearrangement joins TRBV9 to TRBJ2-5; no clear D gene. V was trimmed by 0 bases and J by 5 bases, leaving 14 bases between them. This CDR3 contains 15 residues. Looked up from germline, CDR1 is SGDLS and CDR2 is YYNGEE. Variable domain in full (rest from reference TRBV9 and TRBJ2-5): DSGVTQTPKHLITATGQRVTLRCSPRSGDLSVYWYQQSLDQGLQFLIQYYNGEERAKGNILERFSAQQFPDLHSELNLSSLELGDSALYFCASSVAGNELETQYFGPGTRLLVL.

The V call is TRBV28, the J call TRBJ2-7; 10 bases are a match to TRBD1. Germline V CDR1 and CDR2: MDHEN, SYDVKM. The length of the CDR3 is 14 residues. Germline trimming cut 4 bases from V and 0 bases from J; bases unmatched to any gene: 0. CDR3 sequence: CASSWDRGSYEQYF. As DNA, the CDR3 is TGTGCCAGCAGTTGGGACAGGGGCTCCTACGAGCAGTACTTC.

V gene TRBV4-1 combines with J gene TRBJ2-1; 10 bases are a match to TRBD2. The CDR3 has 18 amino acids. Germline CDR1 is MGHRA and CDR2 is YSYEKL. Trimming cost V 2 bases and J 3 bases; bases outside gene matches: 10. The CDR3 here is CASSQKGSGRTLYNEQFF. CDR3 nucleotide sequence: TGCGCCAGCAGCCAAAAGGGTAGCGGGAGGACCCTCTACAATGAGCAGTTCTTC.

This rearrangement joins TRBV6-4 to TRBJ2-3; 10 nucleotides agree with TRBD2. The ends lost 6 bases at V and 1 base at J; junction bases unmatched: 4. The V gene's germline CDR1 is MRHNA and CDR2 SNTAGT. This CDR3 contains 15 residues. CDR3 in DNA: TGTGCCAGCAGCTCCGGGACTAGCGGCACAGATACGCAGTATTTT. Its translation is CASSSGTSGTDTQYF.

In its sample, this clone is medium-sized. The chain is built from TRBV4-1 and TRBJ2-7; no reliable D call. Germline assignment: CDR1 MGHRA and CDR2 YSYEKL. V lost 4 bases, J lost 2 bases, and 12 bases lay in between. The CDR3 is made up of 14 amino acids. The CDR3 DNA sequence: TGCGCCAGCAGCCCTATCGGCCAGACCTACGAGCAGTACTTC. This translates into CASSPIGQTYEQYF.

This clone has only one observation. V is TRBV6-4 and J is TRBJ2-1; tentatively, D is TRBD1 (6 bases). The germline V and J ends were trimmed by 0 bases and 6 bases, with 12 bases remaining between them. Germline CDR1 MRHNA, CDR2 SNTAGT. The CDR3 totals 15 residues. Written as DNA, the CDR3 is TGTGCCAGCAGTGACTCCCAGGGGACGGTCAATGAGCAGTTCTTC. It encodes CASSDSQGTVNEQFF.

The genes are TRBV7-9 and TRBJ2-1, with TRBD1 identical over 8 bases. From germline, CDR1 is SEHNR and CDR2 FQNEAQ (reference sequence). This CDR3 has 15 amino acids. With V trimmed by 4 bases and J by 7 bases, 9 bases remained unmatched. The CDR3 nucleotides read TGTGCCAGCAGCTCCTGGACAGGGATAGGGAATGAGCAGTTCTTC. Translation: CASSSWTGIGNEQFF.

The V call is TRBV4-1, the J call TRBJ2-1; possibly TRBD2 for D (6 bases). Per germline, CDR1 MGHRA and CDR2 YSYEKL. The CDR3 loop spans 18 amino acids. The germline V and J ends were trimmed by 2 bases and 8 bases, with 25 bases remaining between them. This chain's CDR3 is CASSQSGGRGFSGYEQFF. The CDR3 region has the DNA TGCGCCAGCAGCCAAAGTGGCGGAAGGGGCTTTAGCGGCTATGAGCAGTTCTTC.

This chain links TRBV4-1 with TRBJ2-7, with 11 bases matching TRBD2. The germline CDR1 and CDR2 sequences are MGHRA and YSYEKL. The CDR3 is 18 residues long. Germline trimming cut 0 bases from V and 3 bases from J; bases unmatched to any gene: 10. The CDR3 sequence: CASSQEKVAGLAVYEQYF. The CDR3 region has the DNA TGCGCCAGCAGCCAAGAAAAGGTTGCGGGACTAGCGGTCTACGAGCAGTACTTC.

V gene TRBV15 combines with J gene TRBJ2-1; D gene unclear. The germline V gene has CDR1 LNHNV and CDR2 YYDKDF (reference sequence). CDR3 length: 18 residues. V lost 0 bases to trimming and J lost 3 bases, with 18 bases between them. The CDR3 DNA reads as TGTGCCACCAGCAGAGATGGTTCCACGGACGGCAACTACAATGAGCAGTTCTTC. Translating gives CATSRDGSTDGNYNEQFF.

A single count supports this clone. V usage is TRBV27 and J usage is TRBJ1-2, with a tentative D call TRBD1 (5 bases). V dropped 1 base and J dropped 6 bases, with 9 bases sitting between them. CDR3 length: 13 residues. CDR1 is MNHEY and CDR2 is SMNVEV in the germline V gene (reference sequence). The CDR3 is CASSLLGEDGYTF. CDR3 DNA sequence: TGTGCCAGCAGTTTATTGGGGGAGGATGGCTACACCTTC.

The gene calls are TRBV6-4 and TRBJ2-1, with D possibly being TRBD1 or TRBD2 (6 bases each). Germline CDR1 and CDR2: MRHNA and SNTAGT. The V and J ends lost 0 bases and 6 bases respectively, with 9 bases between them. The CDR3 loop spans 14 amino acids. The CDR3 DNA follows: TGTGCCAGCAGTGACTCAACGGGGGCCAATGAGCAGTTCTTC. Translation: CASSDSTGANEQFF.

This rearrangement joins TRBV6-4 to TRBJ2-1; D is undetermined. From germline, CDR1 is MRHNA and CDR2 SNTAGT. V was clipped by 2 bases and J by 0 bases, with 8 bases between them. This CDR3 region has 15 residues. CDR3 DNA sequence: TGTGCCAGCAGTGACGGGCTCAGCTCCTACAATGAGCAGTTCTTC. This sequence encodes CASSDGLSSYNEQFF.

The J gene is TRBJ2-5, the V gene TRBV6-5; 11 nucleotides align to TRBD1. The CDR3 runs to 14 residues. Looked up from germline, CDR1 is MNHEY and CDR2 is SVGAGI. Losses at the gene ends were 5 bases for V and 6 bases for J; bases not matched to a gene: 5. The DNA for the CDR3 is TGTGCCAGCAGTCACGGACAGGGGGCTAAGACCCAGTACTTC. It encodes CASSHGQGAKTQYF.

The J gene is TRBJ2-7, the V gene TRBV28; the D gene is possibly TRBD2 (6 bases). The CDR3 contains 15 residues. Germline V gene sequence: CDR1 MDHEN, CDR2 SYDVKM. V was shortened by 8 bases and J by 7 bases, with 24 bases between the two germline ends. The CDR3 sequence is CASENRDSARVEQYF. The CDR3 DNA follows: TGTGCCAGCGAAAACCGGGACTCCGCCCGGGTGGAGCAGTACTTC.

This chain connects TRBV9 to TRBJ1-1; TRBD1 agrees at 8 bases. With V trimmed by 4 bases and J by 1 base, 9 bases remained unmatched. Germline V gene sequence: CDR1 SGDLS, CDR2 YYNGEE. The CDR3 is made up of 16 amino acids. The CDR3 loop is CASSLPGDRPNTEAFF. The CDR3 nucleotides read TGTGCCAGCAGCCTCCCGGGGGACAGGCCGAACACTGAAGCTTTCTTT.

This rearrangement joins TRBV6-4 to TRBJ2-3, with 9 bases identical to TRBD2. The CDR3 runs to 14 residues. After removal of 4 bases from V and 5 bases from J, the junction contained 4 bases not matched to a gene. Germline values: CDR1 MRHNA, CDR2 SNTAGT. The CDR3 loop reads CASSASGNQDTQYF. CDR3 nucleotide sequence: TGTGCCAGCAGTGCTAGCGGGAATCAAGATACGCAGTATTTT.

This clone has just one count. The chain has TRBV19 and TRBJ2-7; 11 bases agree with TRBD2. CDR1 and CDR2 from the germline V gene are LNHDA and SQIVND (reference sequence). The CDR3 length is 14 residues. V shed 4 bases, J shed 5 bases, and the junction held 4 bases outside the gene matches. The DNA for the CDR3 is TGTGCCAGTAGTAAACTAGCGGGAGTCCACGAGCAGTACTTC. It yields the protein CASSKLAGVHEQYF.

The chain is built from TRBV7-2 and TRBJ2-7; 11 nucleotides align to TRBD2. The V gene end was trimmed by 5 bases and the J gene end by 5 bases; junction bases not matched to a gene: 8. Germline CDR1 is SGHTA and CDR2 is FQGNSA. The CDR3 extends over 15 amino acids. The CDR3 sequence is CASSPVTSGKDEQYF. The CDR3, as DNA: TGTGCCAGCAGCCCCGTGACTAGCGGGAAAGACGAGCAGTACTTC.

DNA for the CDR3: TGTGCCAGCAGCTTAGGATCTAGCGGGAGATCCTACGAGCAGTACTTC. This encodes CASSLGSSGRSYEQYF. The chain is built from TRBV7-9 and TRBJ2-7; the match to TRBD2 covers 10 bases. Germline CDR1 is SEHNR and CDR2 is FQNEAQ (reference sequence). V lost 1 base to trimming and J lost 1 base; unmatched junction nucleotides: 4. CDR3 length equals 16 residues.

V and J are TRBV6-1 and TRBJ2-2; weak D call: TRBD1 (6 bases). CDR1 and CDR2 from the germline V gene are MNHNS and SASEGT. The CDR3 covers 15 residues. The V and J ends lost 7 bases and 4 bases respectively, with 16 bases between them. The CDR3 sequence is CASMPVGDITGELFF. The CDR3 nucleotides read TGTGCCAGCATGCCGGTGGGGGACATCACCGGGGAGCTGTTTTTT.